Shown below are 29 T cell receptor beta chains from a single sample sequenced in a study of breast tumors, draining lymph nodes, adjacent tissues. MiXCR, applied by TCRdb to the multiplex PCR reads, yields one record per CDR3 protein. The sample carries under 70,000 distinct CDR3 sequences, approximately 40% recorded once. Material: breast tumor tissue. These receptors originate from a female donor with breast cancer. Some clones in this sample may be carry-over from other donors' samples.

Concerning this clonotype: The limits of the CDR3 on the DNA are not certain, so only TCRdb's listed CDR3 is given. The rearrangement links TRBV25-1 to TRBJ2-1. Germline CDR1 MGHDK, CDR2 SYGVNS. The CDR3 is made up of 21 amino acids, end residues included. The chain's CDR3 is CASSFYICSANPKGLYNEQFF.

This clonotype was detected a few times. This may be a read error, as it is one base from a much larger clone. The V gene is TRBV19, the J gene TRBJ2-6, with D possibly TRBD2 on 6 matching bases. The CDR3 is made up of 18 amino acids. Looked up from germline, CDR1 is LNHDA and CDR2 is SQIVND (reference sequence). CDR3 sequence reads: CASAGRAERDSGANVPTF. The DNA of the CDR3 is TGTGCCAGTGCCGGGCGGGCGGAGAGGGACTCTGGGGCCAACGTCCCGACTTTC.

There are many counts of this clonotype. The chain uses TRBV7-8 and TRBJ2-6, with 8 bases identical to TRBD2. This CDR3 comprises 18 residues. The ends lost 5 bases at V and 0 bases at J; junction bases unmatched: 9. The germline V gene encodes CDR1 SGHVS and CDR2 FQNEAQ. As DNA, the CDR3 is TGTGCCAGCAGCAGACCGGGACTAGATTTCTCTGGGGCCAACGTCCTGACTTTC. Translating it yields CASSRPGLDFSGANVLTF.

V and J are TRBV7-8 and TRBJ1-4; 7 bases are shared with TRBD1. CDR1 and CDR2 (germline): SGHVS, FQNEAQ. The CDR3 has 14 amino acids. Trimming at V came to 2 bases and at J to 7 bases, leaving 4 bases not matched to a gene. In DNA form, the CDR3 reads TGTGCCAGCAGCTTAAGGGGGCCGAGTGAAAAACTGTTTTTT. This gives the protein CASSLRGPSEKLFF.

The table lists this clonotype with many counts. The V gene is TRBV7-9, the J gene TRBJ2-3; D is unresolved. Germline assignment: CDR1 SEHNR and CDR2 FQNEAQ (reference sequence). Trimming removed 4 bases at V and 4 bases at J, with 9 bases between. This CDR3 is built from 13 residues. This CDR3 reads CASSSAGSDTQYF. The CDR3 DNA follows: TGTGCCAGCAGCTCAGCAGGATCAGATACGCAGTATTTT. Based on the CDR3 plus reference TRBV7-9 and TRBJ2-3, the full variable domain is DTGVSQNPRHKITKRGQNVTFRCDPISEHNRLYWYRQTLGQGPEFLTYFQNEAQLEKSRLLSDRFSAERPKGSFSTLEIQRTEQGDSAMYLCASSSAGSDTQYFGPGTRLTVL.

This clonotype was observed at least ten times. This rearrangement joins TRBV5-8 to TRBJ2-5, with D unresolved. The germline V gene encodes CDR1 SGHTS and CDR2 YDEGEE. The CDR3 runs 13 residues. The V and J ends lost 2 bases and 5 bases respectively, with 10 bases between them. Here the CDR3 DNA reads TGTGCCAGCAGCTTAGCGCGTGGGGAGACCCAGTACTTC. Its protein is CASSLARGETQYF.

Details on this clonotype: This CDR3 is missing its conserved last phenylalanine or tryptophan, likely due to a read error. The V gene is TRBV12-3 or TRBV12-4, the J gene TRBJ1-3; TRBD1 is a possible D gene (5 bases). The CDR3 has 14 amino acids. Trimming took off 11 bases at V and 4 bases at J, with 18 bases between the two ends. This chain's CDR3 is CAGGSPRAGNTIYS. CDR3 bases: TGTGCCGGGGGGAGCCCTAGAGCCGGAAACACCATATATTCT.

The DNA for the CDR3 is TGTGCCACCAGGGGGCGCAGGGCAAAAAATGAAAAACTGTTTTTT. Encoded protein: CATRGRRAKNEKLFF. V and J are TRBV15 and TRBJ1-4; perhaps TRBD1 as D (5 bases). V lost 6 bases and J 5 bases, leaving 16 bases between the germline ends. Germline lookup yields CDR1 LNHNV and CDR2 YYDKDF (reference sequence). The CDR3 extends over 15 amino acids.

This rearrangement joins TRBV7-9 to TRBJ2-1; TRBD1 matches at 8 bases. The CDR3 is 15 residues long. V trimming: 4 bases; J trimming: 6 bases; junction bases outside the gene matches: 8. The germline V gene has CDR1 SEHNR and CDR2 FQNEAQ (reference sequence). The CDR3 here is CASSSEDRAVNEQFF. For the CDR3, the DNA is TGTGCCAGCAGCTCGGAGGACAGGGCGGTCAATGAGCAGTTCTTC.

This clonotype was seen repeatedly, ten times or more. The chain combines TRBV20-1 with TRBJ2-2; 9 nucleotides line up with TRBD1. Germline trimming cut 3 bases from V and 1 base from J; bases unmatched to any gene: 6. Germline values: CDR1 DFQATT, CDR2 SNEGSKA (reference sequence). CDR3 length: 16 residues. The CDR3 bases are TGCAGTGCTAGGAAACTGACAGGGGGGAACACCGGGGAGCTGTTTTTT. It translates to CSARKLTGGNTGELFF.

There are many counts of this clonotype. CDR3 DNA sequence: TGTGCCAGCAGTGACCAGGGACCTTACTGGGGAAACACCATATATTTT. Translating it yields CASSDQGPYWGNTIYF. J is TRBJ1-3 and V is TRBV2; D may be TRBD1 (5 bases). V dropped 3 bases and J dropped 4 bases, with 16 bases sitting between them. Germline lookup yields CDR1 SNHLY and CDR2 FYNNEI. The CDR3 runs to 16 residues.

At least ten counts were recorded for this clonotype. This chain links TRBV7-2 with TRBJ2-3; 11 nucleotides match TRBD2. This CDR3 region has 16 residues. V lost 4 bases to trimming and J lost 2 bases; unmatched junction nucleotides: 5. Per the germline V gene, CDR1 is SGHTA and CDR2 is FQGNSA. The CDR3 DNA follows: TGTGCCAGCAGCTCTTTAGCGGGGGGGAACACAGATACGCAGTATTTT. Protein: CASSSLAGGNTDTQYF.

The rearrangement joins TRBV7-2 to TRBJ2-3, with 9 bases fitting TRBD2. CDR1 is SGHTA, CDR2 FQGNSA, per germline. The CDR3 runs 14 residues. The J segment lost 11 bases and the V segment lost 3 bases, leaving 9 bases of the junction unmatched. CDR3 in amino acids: CASSLSGGNNEQYF. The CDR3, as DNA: TGTGCCAGCAGCTTGAGCGGGGGGAATAATGAGCAGTATTTT.

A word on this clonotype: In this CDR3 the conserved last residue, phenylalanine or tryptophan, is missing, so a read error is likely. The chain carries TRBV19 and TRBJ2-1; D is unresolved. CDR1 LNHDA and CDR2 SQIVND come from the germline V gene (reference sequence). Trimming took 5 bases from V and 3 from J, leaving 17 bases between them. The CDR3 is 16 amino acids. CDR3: CASSVSSGPIYNEQFL. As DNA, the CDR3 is TGTGCCAGTAGTGTATCGAGTGGTCCTATCTACAATGAGCAGTTCCTC.

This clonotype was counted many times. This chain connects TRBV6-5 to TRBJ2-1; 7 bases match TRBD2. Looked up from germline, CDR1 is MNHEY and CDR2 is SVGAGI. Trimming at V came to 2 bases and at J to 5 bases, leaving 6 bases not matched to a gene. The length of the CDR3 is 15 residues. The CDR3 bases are TGTGCCAGCAGTTACGTCGCTAGCGGCAACAATGAGCAGTTCTTC. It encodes CASSYVASGNNEQFF.

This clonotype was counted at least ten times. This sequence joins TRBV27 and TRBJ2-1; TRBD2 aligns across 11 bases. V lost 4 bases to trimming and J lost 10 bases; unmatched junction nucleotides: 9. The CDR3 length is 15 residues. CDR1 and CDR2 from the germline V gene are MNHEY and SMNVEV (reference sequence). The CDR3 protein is CASSSVASGRIEQFF. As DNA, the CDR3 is TGTGCCAGCAGTTCGGTAGCTAGCGGGAGGATCGAGCAGTTCTTC.

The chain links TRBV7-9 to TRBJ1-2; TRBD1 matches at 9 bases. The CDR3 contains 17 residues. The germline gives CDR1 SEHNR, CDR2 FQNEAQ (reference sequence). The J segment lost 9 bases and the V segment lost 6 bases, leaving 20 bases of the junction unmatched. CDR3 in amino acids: CASRKGTGRGKSSSYTF. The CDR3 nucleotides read TGTGCCAGCAGAAAGGGGACAGGGAGGGGTAAGAGTTCGAGCTACACCTTC.

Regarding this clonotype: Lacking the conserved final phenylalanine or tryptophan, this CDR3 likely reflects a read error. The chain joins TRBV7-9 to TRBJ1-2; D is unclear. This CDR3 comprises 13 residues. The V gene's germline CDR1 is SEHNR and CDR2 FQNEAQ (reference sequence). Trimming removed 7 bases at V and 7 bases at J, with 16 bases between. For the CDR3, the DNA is TGTGCCAGCACCTCCCTGCAAGGCGGTGGCTACACCTCC. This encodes CASTSLQGGGYTS.

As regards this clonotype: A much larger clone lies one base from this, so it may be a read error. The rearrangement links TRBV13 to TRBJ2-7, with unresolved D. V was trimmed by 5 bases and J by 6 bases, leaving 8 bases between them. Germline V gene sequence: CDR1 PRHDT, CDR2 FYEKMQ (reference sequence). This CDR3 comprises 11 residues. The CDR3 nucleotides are TGTGCCAGCAGCCTGCACTGCGAGCAGTACTTC. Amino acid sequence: CASSLHCEQYF.

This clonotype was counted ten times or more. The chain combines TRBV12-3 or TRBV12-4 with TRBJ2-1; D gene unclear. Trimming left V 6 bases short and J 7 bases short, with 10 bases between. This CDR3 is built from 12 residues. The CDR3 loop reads CASSRRSNEQFF. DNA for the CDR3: TGTGCCAGCAGCCGCCGGAGTAATGAGCAGTTCTTC.

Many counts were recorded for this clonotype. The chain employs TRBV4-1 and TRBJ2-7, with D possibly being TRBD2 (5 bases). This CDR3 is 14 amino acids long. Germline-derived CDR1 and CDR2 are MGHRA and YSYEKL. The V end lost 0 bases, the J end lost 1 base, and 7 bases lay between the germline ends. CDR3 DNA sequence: TGCGCCAGCAGCCAAGATGAGGGTTCCTACGAGCAGTACTTC. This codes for CASSQDEGSYEQYF.

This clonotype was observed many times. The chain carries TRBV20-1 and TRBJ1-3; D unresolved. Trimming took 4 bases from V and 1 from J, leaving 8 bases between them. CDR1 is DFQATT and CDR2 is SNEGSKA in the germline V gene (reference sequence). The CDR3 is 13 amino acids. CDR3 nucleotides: TGCAGTGCTACCCGCGATTCTGGAAACACCATATATTTT. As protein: CSATRDSGNTIYF.

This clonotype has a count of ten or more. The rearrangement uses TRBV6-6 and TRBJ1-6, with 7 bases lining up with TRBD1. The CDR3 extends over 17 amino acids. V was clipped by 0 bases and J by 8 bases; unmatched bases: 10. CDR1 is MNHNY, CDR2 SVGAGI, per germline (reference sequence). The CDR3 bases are TGTGCCAGCAGTTACTCGAGGGCGACAGGGATGGATTCACCCCTCCACTTT. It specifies CASSYSRATGMDSPLHF.

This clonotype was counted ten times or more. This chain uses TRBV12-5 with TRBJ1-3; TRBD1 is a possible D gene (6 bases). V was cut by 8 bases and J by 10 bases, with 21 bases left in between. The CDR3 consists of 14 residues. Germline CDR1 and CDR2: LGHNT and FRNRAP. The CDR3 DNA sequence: TGTGCTAGTTACCAAAGGGGGTCCGTTTCGACCATATATTTT. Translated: CASYQRGSVSTIYF.

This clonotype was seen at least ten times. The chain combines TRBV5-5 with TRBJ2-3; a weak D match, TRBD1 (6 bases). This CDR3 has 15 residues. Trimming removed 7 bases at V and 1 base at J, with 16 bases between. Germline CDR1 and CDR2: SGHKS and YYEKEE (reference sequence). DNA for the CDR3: TGTGCCAGCTTTTCAACCAGGGGTGGCACAGATACGCAGTATTTT. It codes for CASFSTRGGTDTQYF. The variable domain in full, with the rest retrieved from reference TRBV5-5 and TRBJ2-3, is DAGVTQSPTHLIKTRGQQVTLRCSPISGHKSVSWYQQVLGQGPQFIFQYYEKEERGRGNFPDRFSARQFPNYSSELNVNALLLGDSALYLCASFSTRGGTDTQYFGPGTRLTVL.

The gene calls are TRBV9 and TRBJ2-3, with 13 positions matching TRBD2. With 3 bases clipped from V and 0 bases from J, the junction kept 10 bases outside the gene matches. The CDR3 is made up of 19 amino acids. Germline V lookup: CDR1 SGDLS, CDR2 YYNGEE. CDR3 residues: CASSDQPTSGRTSTDTQYF. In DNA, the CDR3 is TGTGCCAGCAGCGATCAGCCGACTAGCGGGAGGACTAGCACAGATACGCAGTATTTT.

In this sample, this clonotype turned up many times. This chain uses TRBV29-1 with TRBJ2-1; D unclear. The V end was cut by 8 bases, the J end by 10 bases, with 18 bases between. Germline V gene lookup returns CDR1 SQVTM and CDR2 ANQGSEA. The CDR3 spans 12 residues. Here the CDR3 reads CSIRLYGWEQFF. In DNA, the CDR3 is TGCAGCATCCGCCTTTATGGCTGGGAGCAGTTCTTC.

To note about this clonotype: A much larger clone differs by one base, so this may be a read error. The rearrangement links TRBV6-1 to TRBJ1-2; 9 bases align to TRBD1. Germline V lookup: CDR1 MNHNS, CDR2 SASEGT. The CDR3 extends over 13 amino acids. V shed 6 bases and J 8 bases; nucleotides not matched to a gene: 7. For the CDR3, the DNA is TGTGCCAGCAGGGGGACAGGGTTTTGGGGCTACACCTTC. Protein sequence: CASRGTGFWGYTF.

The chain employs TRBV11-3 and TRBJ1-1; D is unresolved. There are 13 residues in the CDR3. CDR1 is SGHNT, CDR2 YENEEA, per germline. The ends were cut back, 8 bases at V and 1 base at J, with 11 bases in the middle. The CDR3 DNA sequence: TGTGCCAGCGCGCCCCAGGAGAACACTGAAGCTTTCTTT. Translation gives CASAPQENTEAFF.